The 24 T cell receptor beta chains reported below all come from one sample, sequenced in a study of human thymus T cells. Libraries were prepared by immunoSEQ multiplex PCR; TCRdb keeps only in-frame clonotypes and omits some of them. This sample carries some 130,000 clones, about 93% of them seen once, and the ten largest clones take 0.024%. Resections removed during corrective heart surgery provided the thymus tissue used. Specimen: thymus tissue. The origin of the receptors is a boy in the first two years of life with a congenital heart defect but otherwise immunologically healthy.

The table lists this clone with a count of one. The genes are TRBV10-3 and TRBJ1-1; maybe TRBD1 (5 bases). Trimming left V 4 bases short and J 3 bases short, with 12 bases between. The CDR3 consists of 14 residues. Germline CDR1 reads ENHRY; CDR2 reads SYGVKD. This CDR3 reads CAISGLFRDTEAFF. The DNA for the CDR3 is TGTGCCATCAGTGGGTTATTCAGGGACACTGAAGCTTTCTTT.

The gene calls are TRBV6-1 and TRBJ2-7; D remains unclear. Germline V gene lookup returns CDR1 MNHNS and CDR2 SASEGT. V was cut by 3 bases and J by 0 bases, with 12 bases left in between. CDR3 length: 15 residues. The CDR3 DNA reads TGTGCCAGCAGTGAGCCTAGATATCACTCCTACGAGCAGTACTTC. Encoded protein: CASSEPRYHSYEQYF.

The chain has TRBV5-1 and TRBJ2-1; TRBD2 aligns across 8 bases. Losses at the gene ends were 3 bases for V and 5 bases for J; bases not matched to a gene: 16. CDR1 is SGHRS, CDR2 YFSETQ, per germline. This CDR3 is 18 amino acids long. The CDR3 bases are TGCGCCAGCAGCTCCTACCCGGAGCGGGGGATCGGGGACAATGAGCAGTTCTTC. It specifies CASSSYPERGIGDNEQFF.

This chain connects TRBV6-1 to TRBJ2-1, with 9 bases matching TRBD2. CDR1 is MNHNS and CDR2 is SASEGT in the germline V gene. J was trimmed by 7 bases and V by 2 bases; bases with no gene match: 9. The CDR3 totals 16 residues. The CDR3 DNA reads TGTGCCAGCAGTGAATCTGCGGGGGGGCCTGGGAATGAGCAGTTCTTC. It is translated as CASSESAGGPGNEQFF.

The chain is built from TRBV28 and TRBJ1-5; D call uncertain. Germline V gene data show CDR1 as MDHEN and CDR2 as SYDVKM. This CDR3 has 15 amino acids. Trimming removed 5 bases at V and 1 base at J, with 12 bases between. Here the CDR3 DNA reads TGTGCCAGCAGTGTGGGTGTGGGGAGCAATCAGCCCCAGCATTTT. Its translation: CASSVGVGSNQPQHF.

The chain couples TRBV5-1 to TRBJ2-5; D is uncertain. The V end lost 2 bases, the J end lost 2 bases, and 10 bases lay between the germline ends. This CDR3 is 14 amino acids long. Germline assignment: CDR1 SGHRS and CDR2 YFSETQ. The CDR3 nucleotides read TGCGCCAGCAGCTTATTTCGGTTTCAAGAGACCCAGTACTTC. Its protein is CASSLFRFQETQYF.

This clone was picked up a small number of times. The chain combines TRBV2 with TRBJ1-2, with D unresolved. The CDR3 is 13 residues long. In germline, CDR1 is SNHLY, CDR2 FYNNEI. The ends were cut back, 3 bases at V and 1 base at J, with 6 bases in the middle. This CDR3 is CASSDGGNYGYTF. CDR3 DNA sequence: TGTGCCAGCAGTGATGGCGGTAACTATGGCTACACCTTC. Variable domain in full (rest from reference TRBV2 and TRBJ1-2): EPEVTQTPSHQVTQMGQEVILRCVPISNHLYFYWYRQILGQKVEFLVSFYNNEISEKSEIFDDQFSVERPDGSNFTLKIRSTKLEDSAMYFCASSDGGNYGYTFGSGTRLTVV.

This clone was seen a handful of times. The chain employs TRBV9 and TRBJ1-6, with 10 bases that match TRBD1. After removal of 5 bases from V and 7 bases from J, the junction contained 3 bases not matched to a gene. The germline V gene encodes CDR1 SGDLS and CDR2 YYNGEE. The CDR3 contains 14 residues. CDR3 sequence: CASSRTGGNSPLHF. The CDR3 bases are TGTGCCAGCAGTCGGACAGGGGGAAATTCACCCCTCCACTTT.

The V call is TRBV7-2, the J call TRBJ2-7, with TRBD2 matching 16 bases. The CDR3 extends over 16 amino acids. With V trimmed by 4 bases and J by 4 bases, 4 bases remained unmatched. Germline V CDR1 and CDR2: SGHTA, FQGNSA. The CDR3 DNA reads TGTGCCAGCAGCTCCGGGACTAGCGGGGGGGTGTACGAGCAGTACTTC. Its translation is CASSSGTSGGVYEQYF.

This sequence joins TRBV28 and TRBJ2-5, with D unresolved. Deletions cut 3 bases from V and 0 bases from J, with 2 bases between. Per the germline V gene, CDR1 is MDHEN and CDR2 is SYDVKM. This CDR3 comprises 12 residues. This chain's CDR3 is CASSLDQETQYF. The DNA of the CDR3 is TGTGCCAGCAGTTTGGACCAAGAGACCCAGTACTTC.

V and J are TRBV7-2 and TRBJ2-4, with 8 nucleotides matching TRBD2. Germline CDR1 reads SGHTA; CDR2 reads FQGNSA. The CDR3 contains 19 residues. The J segment lost 0 bases and the V segment lost 1 base, leaving 11 bases of the junction unmatched. Written as DNA, the CDR3 is TGTGCCAGCAGCTTAGACAGCGGGGGAGGTTTCGAAGCCAAAAACATTCAGTACTTC. Amino acids: CASSLDSGGGFEAKNIQYF.

The genes are TRBV28 and TRBJ1-5, with D perhaps TRBD1 (5 bases). This CDR3 region has 14 residues. Germline values: CDR1 MDHEN, CDR2 SYDVKM. V dropped 6 bases and J dropped 3 bases, with 12 bases sitting between them. The CDR3 spells CASRRTRHNQPQHF. In DNA form, the CDR3 reads TGTGCCAGCAGGCGGACAAGACACAATCAGCCCCAGCATTTT. The whole variable domain, filled in from reference TRBV28 and TRBJ1-5, reads DVKVTQSSRYLVKRTGEKVFLECVQDMDHENMFWYRQDPGLGLRLIYFSYDVKMKEKGDIPEGYSVSREKKERFSLILESASTNQTSMYLCASRRTRHNQPQHFGDGTRLSIL.

The chain carries TRBV6-1 and TRBJ1-2; D unresolved. The V gene lost 6 bases and the J gene lost 5 bases, with 16 bases spanning the gap. This CDR3 is 14 amino acids long. Germline CDR1 MNHNS, CDR2 SASEGT. CDR3 bases: TGTGCCAGCAGGAATCCCAGACCACCATATGGCTACACCTTC. Translating it yields CASRNPRPPYGYTF.

V usage is TRBV6-5 and J usage is TRBJ2-2; no definite D call. Trimming removed 2 bases at V and 4 bases at J, with 11 bases between. Per the germline V gene, CDR1 is MNHEY and CDR2 is SVGAGI. This CDR3 contains 15 residues. DNA for the CDR3: TGTGCCAGCAGTTACGCTAGACAAGCCACCGGGGAGCTGTTTTTT. It specifies CASSYARQATGELFF.

The chain couples TRBV28 to TRBJ1-6; TRBD1 agrees at 11 bases. Germline V gene lookup returns CDR1 MDHEN and CDR2 SYDVKM. This CDR3 is built from 15 residues. J was trimmed by 8 bases and V by 4 bases; bases with no gene match: 4. The CDR3 is CASSSPGQGDSPLHF. The CDR3 nucleotides are TGTGCCAGCAGTTCACCGGGACAGGGGGATTCACCCCTCCACTTT.

This chain uses TRBV27 with TRBJ2-2; no clear D. The V end was cut by 4 bases, the J end by 6 bases, with 12 bases between. CDR3 size: 14 residues. CDR1 is MNHEY and CDR2 is SMNVEV in the germline V gene (reference sequence). CDR3 amino acids: CASSSPPGSGELFF. In nucleotides, the CDR3 is TGTGCCAGCAGTTCCCCCCCCGGGTCCGGGGAGCTGTTTTTT.

The genes are TRBV9 and TRBJ1-6; maybe TRBD1 (5 bases). CDR3 length: 14 residues. V was cut by 6 bases and J by 0 bases, with 7 bases left in between. CDR1 and CDR2 (germline): SGDLS, YYNGEE. This CDR3 reads CASKGSSYNSPLHF. The CDR3 DNA follows: TGTGCCAGCAAGGGGAGCTCCTATAATTCACCCCTCCACTTT.

This rearrangement joins TRBV19 to TRBJ1-6; D unresolved. This CDR3 has 15 amino acids. The V and J ends lost 4 bases and 3 bases respectively, with 10 bases between them. Germline-derived CDR1 and CDR2 are LNHDA and SQIVND (reference sequence). The CDR3 nucleotides are TGTGCCAGTAGTAGCCAGGAAGGCTATAATTCACCCCTCCACTTT. It yields the protein CASSSQEGYNSPLHF.

The J gene is TRBJ2-7, the V gene TRBV9; TRBD1 aligns across 10 bases. Germline CDR1 SGDLS, CDR2 YYNGEE. This CDR3 contains 13 residues. With 5 bases clipped from V and 3 bases from J, the junction kept 2 bases outside the gene matches. CDR3: CASSRTGGYEQYF. The CDR3 DNA sequence: TGTGCCAGCAGTCGGACAGGGGGCTACGAGCAGTACTTC.

The rearrangement links TRBV7-2 to TRBJ1-6, with TRBD1 identical over 7 bases. Germline V gives CDR1 SGHTA, CDR2 FQGNSA. The CDR3 consists of 15 residues. Trimming took 5 bases from V and 5 from J; bases not matched to a gene: 6. Here the CDR3 reads CASSLKGGNNSPLHF. CDR3 coding DNA: TGTGCCAGCAGCCTTAAAGGGGGCAATAATTCACCCCTCCACTTT.

This clone was counted once. V and J are TRBV19 and TRBJ2-7; TRBD2 agrees at 9 bases. Trimming cost V 6 bases and J 4 bases; bases outside gene matches: 10. Germline V gene lookup returns CDR1 LNHDA and CDR2 SQIVND (reference sequence). The length of the CDR3 is 15 residues. In nucleotides, the CDR3 is TGTGCCAGTAGACTTATAGCGGGGGAGAATTACGAGCAGTACTTC. The encoded protein is CASRLIAGENYEQYF.

The chain couples TRBV6-1 to TRBJ1-2; D is undetermined. Germline lookup yields CDR1 MNHNS and CDR2 SASEGT. The CDR3 length is 14 residues. Trimming removed 2 bases at V and 4 bases at J, with 11 bases between. DNA of the CDR3: TGTGCCAGCAGTGAATGGGCCAAGGCCTATGGCTACACCTTC. Protein sequence: CASSEWAKAYGYTF.

The V call is TRBV28, the J call TRBJ1-2; D possibly corresponds to TRBD1 (5 bases). V lost 6 bases and J lost 5, with 13 bases in between. Germline V gene sequence: CDR1 MDHEN, CDR2 SYDVKM. This CDR3 region has 13 residues. CDR3 sequence (DNA): TGTGCCAGCAGCCTGGACACTTTTTATGGCTACACCTTC. Its translation is CASSLDTFYGYTF.

This clone was found once. V usage is TRBV5-1 and J usage is TRBJ2-2; perhaps TRBD2 as D (5 bases). The V and J ends lost 3 bases and 0 bases respectively, with 12 bases between them. There are 16 residues in the CDR3. Germline V CDR1 and CDR2: SGHRS, YFSETQ. As DNA, the CDR3 is TGCGCCAGCAGCTCGTTTAGGAGGCCGAACACCGGGGAGCTGTTTTTT. Protein: CASSSFRRPNTGELFF. The complete variable domain, with remaining parts taken from reference TRBV5-1 and TRBJ2-2, reads KAGVTQTPRYLIKTRGQQVTLSCSPISGHRSVSWYQQTPGQGLQFLFEYFSETQRNKGNFPGRFSGRQFSNSRSEMNVSTLELGDSALYLCASSSFRRPNTGELFFGEGSRLTVL.